This TCR beta chain comes out of a study of blood T cell repertoires in COVID-19. Study-wide background: The cDNA or gDNA used as material had been derived from T cells, B-cell-depleted T cells, or PBMCs.

Original handling: For nucleated cells, counts were estimated from reference gene primer amplification. Some clones are missing from TCRdb's copy, which holds only in-frame ones; the method was immunoSEQ multiplex PCR. V and J calls and clone size are those listed in that table; D and trimming were worked out from the DNA. In the table there are 140,000 to 150,000 clones, 65% to 85% of which are singletons. This receptor was obtained from a woman aged 45-59 years who had been exposed to COVID-19. What was sequenced was PBMCs or T cells enriched from blood (not recorded which).

CDR3 region: CASSSGQGTFGNTEAFF. CDR3 nucleotides: TGTGCCAGCAGCTCGGGACAGGGTACTTTTGGGAACACTGAAGCTTTCTTT. This chain connects TRBV5-8 to TRBJ1-1; 9 nucleotides align to TRBD1. This CDR3 contains 17 residues. The V gene's germline CDR1 is SGHTS and CDR2 YDEGEE. After removal of 3 bases from V and 1 base from J, the junction contained 10 bases not matched to a gene.